Detailed here is one T cell receptor (beta chain). This clone was seen many times. Its binding antigen is unknown. A read error may explain this, as a much larger clone is one base away. The sample is drawn from a study of metastatic and nonmetastatic thyroid tumors (dated by TCRdb to 2018 to 2021). As for the study more broadly: The researchers compared repertoires between peripheral blood samples and tumor or nodule tissue samples from patients with malignant or benign thyroid disease.

No patient had received any treatment before thyroid surgery. Using T-cell receptor beta sequencing, the researchers looked back retrospectively at clinical samples from patients, gathered between about 2012 and 2019. Libraries were prepared through PCR. TCRdb lists the instrument as Illumina HiSeq 4000. High-throughput sequencing was used to profile the CDR3 region of the TCR beta-chain in every patient. Regarding the original processing steps: Drawing on CDR3 differences between clinicopathological groups, the researchers built a classifier meant to tell apart patients with distant-metastatic papillary thyroid cancer. Repertoire diversity was assessed with the Shannon index, and tumor-blood repertoire similarity with the Morisita-Horn index. Clones were called with MiXCR by TCRdb after fastp trimmed the public reads at Q25, and only in-frame beta chains were retained. The V and J calls and clone size come from TCRdb's table, not from the authors' own analysis. This sample holds tens of thousands of clones; under 35% were observed only once. 11% to 15% of the sample is taken by the ten largest.

The research as a whole found: In both blood and tumor samples, TCR beta diversity was reported to be significantly higher in malignant tumors than in benign nodules.

Reading the germline V gene (reference sequence) gives CDR1 MNHNY and CDR2 SVGAGI. The CDR3, from cysteine to phenylalanine, totals 16 residues. CDR3 DNA only is kept here, 48 bases in frame from base 1. The origin of this receptor is a female donor with papillary thyroid cancer or a benign thyroid nodule (not recorded which). Some clones in this sample may be carry-over from other donors' samples. The chain links TRBV6-6 with TRBJ1-1; the D gene is perhaps TRBD1, from 6 matching bases. Specimen: blood. The CDR3 region has the sequence CAGRYRQDYMNTEAFF. The base sequence is TGTGCCGGCAGATACCGACAGGACTACATGAACACTGAAGCTTTCTTT.